This T cell receptor beta chain stems from a study of cytomegalovirus exposure and HLA in healthy donors. There are 14 residues in the CDR3. The germline V gene encodes CDR1 SGHRS and CDR2 YFSETQ. The J segment lost 3 bases and the V segment lost 7 bases, leaving 6 bases of the junction unmatched. About this clone: The target antigen is unknown.

Notes on the study in general: Analysis was carried out at a later point, and it linked a missense DCLRE1C variant to TCR beta V- and J-gene trimming.

PCR was performed using 60 Vbeta and 13 Jbeta primers. The table came from immunoSEQ multiplex PCR; TCRdb's copy has only in-frame clones and leaves some out. The table includes 110,000 to 150,000 clones, about 85% detected once. This TCR was sampled from a female donor in good health and CMV-seronegative. V gene TRBV5-1 combines with J gene TRBJ2-3, with TRBD1 identical over 9 bases. The specimen sequenced was PBMCs. The CDR3 loop is CASARTGETDTQYF. The CDR3 DNA is TGCGCCAGCGCCCGGACAGGGGAGACAGATACGCAGTATTTT. The full variable domain, rest sourced from reference TRBV5-1 and TRBJ2-3, is KAGVTQTPRYLIKTRGQQVTLSCSPISGHRSVSWYQQTPGQGLQFLFEYFSETQRNKGNFPGRFSGRQFSNSRSEMNVSTLELGDSALYLCASARTGETDTQYFGPGTRLTVL.